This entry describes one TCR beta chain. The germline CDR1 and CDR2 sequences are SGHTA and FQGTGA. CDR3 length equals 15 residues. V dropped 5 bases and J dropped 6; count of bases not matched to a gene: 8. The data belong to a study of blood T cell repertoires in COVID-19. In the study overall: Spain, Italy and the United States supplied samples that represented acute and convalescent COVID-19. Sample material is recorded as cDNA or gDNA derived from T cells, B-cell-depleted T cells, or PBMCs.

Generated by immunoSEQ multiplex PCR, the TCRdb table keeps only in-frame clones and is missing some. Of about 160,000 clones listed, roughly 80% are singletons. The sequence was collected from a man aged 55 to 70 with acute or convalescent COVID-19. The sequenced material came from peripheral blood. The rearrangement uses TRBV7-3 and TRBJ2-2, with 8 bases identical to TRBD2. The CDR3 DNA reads TGTGCCAGCAGCCCAAGCGGGGGTGGTGCCGGGGAGCTGTTTTTT. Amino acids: CASSPSGGGAGELFF.